This T cell receptor beta chain was recorded in a study of cytomegalovirus exposure and HLA in healthy donors. Study at large: Findings of an earlier analysis included about 100 million unique TCR beta sequences from 180 million or so T cells.

General study findings and limits: A few chains linked to CMV were shown in vitro to be specific for CMV antigens.

Those who donated were healthy bone marrow donors. This clone showed up just a few times. The antigen remains undetermined. Germline values: CDR1 SGHDT, CDR2 YYEEEE. With V trimmed by 6 bases and J by 0 bases, 14 bases remained unmatched. The CDR3 sequence is 17 residues long. Primers: 60 Vbeta forward and 13 Jbeta reverse. Profiling relied on immunoSEQ multiplex PCR, and the TCRdb table lists in-frame clones only, not all of them. The repertoire holds fewer than 200,000 clones, with about 80% as singletons. The clonotype was recovered from a woman in her thirties or forties in good health and CMV-seronegative. The rearrangement links TRBV5-6 to TRBJ1-1; TRBD1 matches 7 bases. Sequencing was carried out using PBMCs. In DNA form, the CDR3 reads TGTGCCAGCACCTTACAGGGGAGCGGGAGGATGAACACTGAAGCTTTCTTT. It specifies CASTLQGSGRMNTEAFF.